This T cell receptor beta chain emerged from a study of CD8+ T cells in alopecia areata. Germline values: CDR1 SGHRS, CDR2 YFSETQ. The CDR3 runs to 15 residues. With 4 bases clipped from V and 4 bases from J, the junction kept 6 bases outside the gene matches. Comment on this clone: The antigen is not known.

In each case, RNA was isolated and then reverse transcribed into cDNA as the sequencing template. Some clones are missing from TCRdb's copy, which holds only in-frame ones; the method was immunoSEQ multiplex PCR. The data contain about 150,000 clones, approximately 45% of them singletons. PBMCs served as the source from which CD4+ and CD8+ T cells were sorted. Whole-study results and caveats: Patients displayed less clarity in TCR sharing than mice, a finding possibly related to HLA. Scalp specimens additionally yield sequences from normal skin's resident alphabeta T cells.

Sequencing was carried out using CD4+ T cells sorted from blood. This sequence was found in a human donor with alopecia areata. The J gene is TRBJ2-1, the V gene TRBV5-1; 9 nucleotides line up with TRBD2. This CDR3 is CASSQTSGRYNEQFF. CDR3 in DNA: TGCGCCAGCAGCCAGACTAGCGGAAGGTACAATGAGCAGTTCTTC.